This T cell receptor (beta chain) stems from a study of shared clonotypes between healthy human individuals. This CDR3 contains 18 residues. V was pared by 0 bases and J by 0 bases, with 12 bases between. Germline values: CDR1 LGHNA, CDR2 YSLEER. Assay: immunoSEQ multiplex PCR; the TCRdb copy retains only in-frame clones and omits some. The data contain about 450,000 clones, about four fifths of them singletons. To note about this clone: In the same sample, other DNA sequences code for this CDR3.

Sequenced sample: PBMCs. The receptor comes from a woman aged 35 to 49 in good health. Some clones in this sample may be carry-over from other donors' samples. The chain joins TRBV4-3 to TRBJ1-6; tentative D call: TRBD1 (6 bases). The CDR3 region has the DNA TGCGCCAGCAGCCAAGACGGGACACAAAGCTCCTATAATTCACCCCTCCACTTT. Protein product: CASSQDGTQSSYNSPLHF.